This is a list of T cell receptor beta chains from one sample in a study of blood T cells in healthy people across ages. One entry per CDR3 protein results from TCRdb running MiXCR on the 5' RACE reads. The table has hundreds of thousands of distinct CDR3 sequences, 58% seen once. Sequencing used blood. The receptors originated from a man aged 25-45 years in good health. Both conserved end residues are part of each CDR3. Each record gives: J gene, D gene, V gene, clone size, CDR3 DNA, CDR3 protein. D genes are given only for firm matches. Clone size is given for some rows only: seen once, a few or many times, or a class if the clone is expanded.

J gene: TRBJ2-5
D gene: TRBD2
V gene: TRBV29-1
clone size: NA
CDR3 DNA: TGCAGCGTTGAAGCCGGGAGGGCCGGAGAGACCCAGTACTTC
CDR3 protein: CSVEAGRAGETQYF

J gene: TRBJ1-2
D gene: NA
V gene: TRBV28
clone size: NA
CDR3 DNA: TGTGCCAGCAATCAACCCGGCCGCTATGGCTACACCTTC
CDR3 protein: CASNQPGRYGYTF

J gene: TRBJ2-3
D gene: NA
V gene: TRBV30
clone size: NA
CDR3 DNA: TGTGCCCTAGCTCTAAGTGAAAATACGCAGTATTTT
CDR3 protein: CALALSENTQYF

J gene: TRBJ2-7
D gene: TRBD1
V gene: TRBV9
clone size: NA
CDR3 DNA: TGTGCCAGCAGCGTAGGGGGACAGGGGGGTTACGAGCAGTACTTC
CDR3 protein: CASSVGGQGGYEQYF

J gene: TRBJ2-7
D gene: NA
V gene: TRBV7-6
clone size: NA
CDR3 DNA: TGTGCCAGCAGCTCAGGGACGAGCATGGGGTACGAGCAGTACTTC
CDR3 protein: CASSSGTSMGYEQYF

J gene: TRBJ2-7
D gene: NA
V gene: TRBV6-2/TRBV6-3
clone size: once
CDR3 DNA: TGTGCCAGCAGTCGGATCACAGGGAACTCCTACGAGCAGTACTTC
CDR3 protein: CASSRITGNSYEQYF

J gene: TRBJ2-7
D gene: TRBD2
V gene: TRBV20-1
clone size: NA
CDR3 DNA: TGCAGTGCTAAGGAGGGAGGGCCGTCCGAGCAGTACTTC
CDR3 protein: CSAKEGGPSEQYF

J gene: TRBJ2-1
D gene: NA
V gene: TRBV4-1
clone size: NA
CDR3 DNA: TGCGCCAGCAGCCAAACCCGGGACTGGACGGTCAATGAGCAGTTCTTC
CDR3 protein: CASSQTRDWTVNEQFF

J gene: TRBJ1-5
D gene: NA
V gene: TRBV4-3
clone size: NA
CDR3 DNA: TGCGCCAGCAGCCAAGATCCGACAGGAGGAAATCAGCCCCAGCATTTT
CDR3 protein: CASSQDPTGGNQPQHF

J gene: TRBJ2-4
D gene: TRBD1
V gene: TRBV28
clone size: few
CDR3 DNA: TGTGCCAGCAGTCAACAGGGGTCGAAGTACTTC
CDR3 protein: CASSQQGSKYF

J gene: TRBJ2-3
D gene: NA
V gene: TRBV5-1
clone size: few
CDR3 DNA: TGCGCCAGCAGCTTGTGGGAAAAGAGCACAGATACGCAGTATTTT
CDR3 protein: CASSLWEKSTDTQYF

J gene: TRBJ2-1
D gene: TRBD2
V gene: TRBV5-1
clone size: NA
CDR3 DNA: TGCGCCAGCAGCAAGGGACTAGCGGTGAATTCCTACAATGAGCAGTTCTTC
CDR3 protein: CASSKGLAVNSYNEQFF

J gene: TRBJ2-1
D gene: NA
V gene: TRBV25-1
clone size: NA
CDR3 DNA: TGTGCCAGCAGTCGGGACCGCGCCAACAATGAGCAGTTCTTC
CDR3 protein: CASSRDRANNEQFF

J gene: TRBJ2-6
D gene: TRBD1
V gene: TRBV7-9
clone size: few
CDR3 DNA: TGTGCCAGCAGTTTGGGGACAGGCTCTGGGGCCAACGTCCTGACTTTC
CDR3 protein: CASSLGTGSGANVLTF

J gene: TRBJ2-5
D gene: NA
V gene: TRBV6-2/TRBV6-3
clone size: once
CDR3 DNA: TGTGCCAGCAGGCCTCTTGGGTCACCGTACCAAGAGACCCAGTACTTC
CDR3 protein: CASRPLGSPYQETQYF

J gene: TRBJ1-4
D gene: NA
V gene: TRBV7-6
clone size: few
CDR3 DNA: TGTGCCAGCAGCCGACGGGCTGAAAAACTGTTTTTT
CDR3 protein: CASSRRAEKLFF

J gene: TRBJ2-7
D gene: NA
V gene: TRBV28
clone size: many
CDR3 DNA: TGTGCCAGCAGGGGCCCGACTTTTACTACCTACGAGCAGTACTTC
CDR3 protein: CASRGPTFTTYEQYF

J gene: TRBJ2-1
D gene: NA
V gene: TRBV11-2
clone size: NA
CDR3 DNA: TGTGCCCGCAGCTTTCTGTACAATGAGCAGTTCTTC
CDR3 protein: CARSFLYNEQFF

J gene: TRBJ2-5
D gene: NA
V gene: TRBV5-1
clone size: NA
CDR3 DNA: TGCGCCAGCTCGGCAACAGGGTTAGAGACCCAGTACTTC
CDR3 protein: CASSATGLETQYF

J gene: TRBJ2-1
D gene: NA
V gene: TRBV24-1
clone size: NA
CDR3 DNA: TGTGCCACCAGTTTGGGGGGGGCGAGTGAGCAGTTCTTC
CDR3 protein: CATSLGGASEQFF

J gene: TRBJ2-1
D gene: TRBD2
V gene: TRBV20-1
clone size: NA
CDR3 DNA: TGCAGTGCTACTACTGCGGGAGGGCCTTACAATGAGCAGTTCTTC
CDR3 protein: CSATTAGGPYNEQFF

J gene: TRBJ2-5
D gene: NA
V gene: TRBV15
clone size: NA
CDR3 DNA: TGTGCCACCAGCAGGGACTTGAACAATGAGCAGTACTTC
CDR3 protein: CATSRDLNNEQYF

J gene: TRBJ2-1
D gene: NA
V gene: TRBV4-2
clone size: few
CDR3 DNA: TGTGCCAGCTCCCCCTTGGTATCCTCCTACAATGAGCAGTTCTTC
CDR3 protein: CASSPLVSSYNEQFF

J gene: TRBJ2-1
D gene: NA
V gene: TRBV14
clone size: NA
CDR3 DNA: TGTGCCAGCAGCCAAGGTCAGTGGAATGAGCAGTTCTTC
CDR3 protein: CASSQGQWNEQFF